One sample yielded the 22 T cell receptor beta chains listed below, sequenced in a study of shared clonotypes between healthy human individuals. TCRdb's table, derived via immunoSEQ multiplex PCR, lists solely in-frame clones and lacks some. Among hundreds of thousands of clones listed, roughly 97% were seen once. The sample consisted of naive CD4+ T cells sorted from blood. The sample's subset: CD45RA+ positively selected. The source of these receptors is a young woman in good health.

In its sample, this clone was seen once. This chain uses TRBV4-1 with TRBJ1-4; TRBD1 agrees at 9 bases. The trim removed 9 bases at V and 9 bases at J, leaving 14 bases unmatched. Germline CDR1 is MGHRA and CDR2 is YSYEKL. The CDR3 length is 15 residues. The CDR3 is CASALVGQGKKKLFF. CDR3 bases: TGCGCCAGTGCTCTTGTAGGACAGGGGAAGAAAAAACTGTTTTTT.

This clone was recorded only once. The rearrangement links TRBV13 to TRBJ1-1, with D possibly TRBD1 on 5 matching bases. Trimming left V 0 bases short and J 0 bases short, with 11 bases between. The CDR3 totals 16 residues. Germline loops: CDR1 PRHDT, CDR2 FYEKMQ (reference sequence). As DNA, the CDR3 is TGTGCCAGCAGCTTAGGGACAGCAACGATGAACACTGAAGCTTTCTTT. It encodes CASSLGTATMNTEAFF.

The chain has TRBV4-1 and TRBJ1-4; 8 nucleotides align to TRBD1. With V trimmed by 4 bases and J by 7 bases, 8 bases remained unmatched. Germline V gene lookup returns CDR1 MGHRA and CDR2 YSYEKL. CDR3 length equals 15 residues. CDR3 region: CASSRTGYIGEKLFF. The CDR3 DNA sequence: TGCGCCAGCAGCCGGACAGGGTATATCGGTGAAAAACTGTTTTTT.

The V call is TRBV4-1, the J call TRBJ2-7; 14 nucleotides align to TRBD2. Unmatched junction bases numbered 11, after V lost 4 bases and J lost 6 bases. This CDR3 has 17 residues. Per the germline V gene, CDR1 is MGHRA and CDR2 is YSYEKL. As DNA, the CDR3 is TGCGCCAGCAGCCTAGGCGGGACTAGCGGGAGAAGTGGCGAGCAGTACTTC. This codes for CASSLGGTSGRSGEQYF.

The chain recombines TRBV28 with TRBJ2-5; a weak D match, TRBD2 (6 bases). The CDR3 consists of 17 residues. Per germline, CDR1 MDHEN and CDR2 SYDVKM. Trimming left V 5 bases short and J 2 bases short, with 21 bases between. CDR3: CASSPYGLPTLQETQYF. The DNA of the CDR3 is TGTGCCAGCAGTCCCTACGGACTACCCACCTTACAAGAGACCCAGTACTTC.

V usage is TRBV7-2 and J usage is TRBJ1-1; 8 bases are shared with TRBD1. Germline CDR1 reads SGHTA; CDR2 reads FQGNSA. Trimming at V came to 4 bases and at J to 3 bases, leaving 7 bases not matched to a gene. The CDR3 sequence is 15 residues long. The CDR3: CASSYYRGSDTEAFF. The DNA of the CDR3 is TGTGCCAGCAGCTATTACAGGGGGTCGGACACTGAAGCTTTCTTT.

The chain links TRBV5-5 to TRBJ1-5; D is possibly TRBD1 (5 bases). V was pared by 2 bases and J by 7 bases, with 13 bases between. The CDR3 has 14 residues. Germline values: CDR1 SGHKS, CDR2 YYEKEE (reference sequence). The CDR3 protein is CASSFSGGGQPQHF. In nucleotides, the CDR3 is TGTGCCAGCAGCTTTTCCGGCGGGGGGCAGCCCCAGCATTTT.

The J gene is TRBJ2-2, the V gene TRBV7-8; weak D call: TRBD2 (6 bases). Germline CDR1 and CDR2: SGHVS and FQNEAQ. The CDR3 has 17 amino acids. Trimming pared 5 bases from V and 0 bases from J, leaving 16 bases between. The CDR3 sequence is CASSPPRDLANTGELFF. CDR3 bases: TGTGCCAGCAGCCCCCCAAGGGACTTAGCGAACACCGGGGAGCTGTTTTTT.

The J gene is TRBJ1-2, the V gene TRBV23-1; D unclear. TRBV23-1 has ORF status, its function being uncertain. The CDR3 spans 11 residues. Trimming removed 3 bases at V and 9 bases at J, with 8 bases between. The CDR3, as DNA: TGCGCCAGCAGTCACCCCCGGCGCTACACCTTC. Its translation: CASSHPRRYTF.

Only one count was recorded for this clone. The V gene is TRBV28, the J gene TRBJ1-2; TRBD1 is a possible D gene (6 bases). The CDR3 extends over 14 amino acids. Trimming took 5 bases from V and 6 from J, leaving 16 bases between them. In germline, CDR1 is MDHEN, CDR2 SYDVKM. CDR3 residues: CASSADSGLNGYTF. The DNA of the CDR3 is TGTGCCAGCAGTGCGGACAGCGGTTTGAATGGCTACACCTTC.

CDR3 loop: CASSFGMSGNTIYF. The CDR3 DNA reads as TGTGCCAGCAGCTTCGGCATGTCCGGAAACACCATATATTTT. This rearrangement joins TRBV13 to TRBJ1-3; no clear D gene. The CDR3 has 14 residues. V dropped 3 bases and J dropped 4 bases, with 10 bases sitting between them. Germline V gene data show CDR1 as PRHDT and CDR2 as FYEKMQ (reference sequence).

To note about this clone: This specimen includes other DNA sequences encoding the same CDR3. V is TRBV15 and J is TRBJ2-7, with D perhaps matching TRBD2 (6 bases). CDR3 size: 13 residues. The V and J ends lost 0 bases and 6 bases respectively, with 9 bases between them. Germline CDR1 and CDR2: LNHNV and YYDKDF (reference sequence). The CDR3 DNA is TGTGCCACCAGCAGAGATCGGGGAGGCGAGCAGTACTTC. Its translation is CATSRDRGGEQYF.

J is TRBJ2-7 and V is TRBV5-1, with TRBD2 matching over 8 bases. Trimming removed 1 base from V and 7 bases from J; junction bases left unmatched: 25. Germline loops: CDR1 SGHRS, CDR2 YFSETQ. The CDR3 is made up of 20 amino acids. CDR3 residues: CASSLRPDSLGAGGVGEQYF. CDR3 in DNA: TGCGCCAGCAGCTTGAGACCGGACAGCCTGGGTGCGGGAGGAGTGGGGGAGCAGTACTTC.

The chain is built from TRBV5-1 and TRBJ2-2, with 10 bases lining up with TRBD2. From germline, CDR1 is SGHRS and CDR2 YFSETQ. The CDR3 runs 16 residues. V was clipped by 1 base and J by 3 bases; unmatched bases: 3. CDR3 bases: TGCGCCAGCAGCTTGAGCGGGAGGGCCGACACCGGGGAGCTGTTTTTT. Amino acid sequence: CASSLSGRADTGELFF.

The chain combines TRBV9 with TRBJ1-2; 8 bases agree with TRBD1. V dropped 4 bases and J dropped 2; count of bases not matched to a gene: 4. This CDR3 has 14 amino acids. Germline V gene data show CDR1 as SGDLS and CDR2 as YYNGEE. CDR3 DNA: TGTGCCAGCAGCTCAGACAGGGGCAACTATGGCTACACCTTC. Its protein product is CASSSDRGNYGYTF.

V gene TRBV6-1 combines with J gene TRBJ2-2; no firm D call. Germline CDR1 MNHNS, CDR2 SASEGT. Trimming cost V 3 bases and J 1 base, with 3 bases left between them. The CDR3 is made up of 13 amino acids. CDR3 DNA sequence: TGTGCCAGCAGTGACAGGAACACCGGGGAGCTGTTTTTT. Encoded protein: CASSDRNTGELFF.

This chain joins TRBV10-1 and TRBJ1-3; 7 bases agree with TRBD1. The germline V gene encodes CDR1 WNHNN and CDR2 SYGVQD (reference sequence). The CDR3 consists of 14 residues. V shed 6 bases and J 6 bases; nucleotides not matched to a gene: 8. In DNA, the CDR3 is TGCGCCAGCAGCTCCGGACAGGCGGAAAACACCATATATTTT. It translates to CASSSGQAENTIYF.

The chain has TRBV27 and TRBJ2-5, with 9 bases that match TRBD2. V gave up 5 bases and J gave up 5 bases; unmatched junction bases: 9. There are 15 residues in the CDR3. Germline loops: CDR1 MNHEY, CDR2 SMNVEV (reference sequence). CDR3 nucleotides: TGTGCCAGCAGTCGCGGGAGGGGCCTTTCGGAGACCCAGTACTTC. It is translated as CASSRGRGLSETQYF.

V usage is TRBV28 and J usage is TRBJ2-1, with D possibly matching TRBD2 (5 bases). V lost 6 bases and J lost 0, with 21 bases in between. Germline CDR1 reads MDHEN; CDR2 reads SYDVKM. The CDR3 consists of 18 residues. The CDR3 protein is CASSLNLVLGSSYNEQFF. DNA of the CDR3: TGTGCCAGCAGCCTGAACCTGGTCCTAGGGAGCTCCTACAATGAGCAGTTCTTC.

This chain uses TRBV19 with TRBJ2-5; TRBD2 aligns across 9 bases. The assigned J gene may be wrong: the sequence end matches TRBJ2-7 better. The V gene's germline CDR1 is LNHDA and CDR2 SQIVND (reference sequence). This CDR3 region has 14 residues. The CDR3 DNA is TGTGCCAGTAGCCTTAGCGGGAGCTCCTACGAGCAGTACTTC. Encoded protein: CASSLSGSSYEQYF.

The DNA of the CDR3 is TGTGCCATCAGGGGAAATCAGCCCCAGCATTTT. It codes for CAIRGNQPQHF. The J gene is TRBJ1-5, the V gene TRBV28, with a possible D match to TRBD1 (6 bases). CDR3 length: 11 amino acids. Trimming cost V 10 bases and J 4 bases, with 8 bases left between them. The germline V gene encodes CDR1 MDHEN and CDR2 SYDVKM.

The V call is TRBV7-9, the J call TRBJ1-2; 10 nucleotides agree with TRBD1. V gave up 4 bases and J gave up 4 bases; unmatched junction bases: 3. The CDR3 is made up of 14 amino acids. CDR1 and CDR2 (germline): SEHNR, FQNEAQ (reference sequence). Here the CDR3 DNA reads TGTGCCAGCAGCTCAGACAGGGGGCCCTATGGCTACACCTTC. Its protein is CASSSDRGPYGYTF.